One sample yielded the 22 T cell receptor beta chains listed below, sequenced in a study of control samples from healthy donors and cancer patients. Sequenced by immunoSEQ multiplex PCR; TCRdb stores in-frame clones only, minus some. The sample yields 85,000 to 110,000 clones, 85% to 90% seen once. Sequenced: PBMCs. Every receptor here comes from a man in his fifties or sixties with lung cancer.

With respect to this clone: Other DNA sequences in the sample encode the same CDR3. The chain uses TRBV7-3 and TRBJ2-3; possibly TRBD1 for D (5 bases). V lost 2 bases and J lost 3, with 9 bases in between. Germline V CDR1 and CDR2: SGHTA, FQGTGA. The CDR3 covers 14 residues. The CDR3 nucleotides read TGTGCCAGCAGCTTATTAGCAGGGACAGATACGCAGTATTTT. It specifies CASSLLAGTDTQYF.

The rearrangement uses TRBV14 and TRBJ1-1, with 8 bases lining up with TRBD1. Germline CDR1 reads SGHDN; CDR2 reads FVKESK. CDR3 size: 16 residues. The V gene end was trimmed by 1 base and the J gene end by 4 bases; junction bases not matched to a gene: 8. CDR3 nucleotide sequence: TGTGCCAGCAGCCAAGTACAGGGGGGAGATTTCACTGAAGCTTTCTTT. Protein sequence: CASSQVQGGDFTEAFF.

The sample holds one count of this clone. The CDR3 sequence: CASSLRDRGNTEAFF. CDR3 coding DNA: TGTGCCAGCAGCCTCCGGGACAGGGGGAACACTGAAGCTTTCTTT. The genes are TRBV11-3 and TRBJ1-1; TRBD1 agrees at 10 bases. The V segment lost 5 bases and the J segment 1 base; nucleotides outside the gene matches: 4. The germline V gene has CDR1 SGHNT and CDR2 YENEEA. This CDR3 has 15 residues.

The chain combines TRBV3-1 (or the pseudogene TRBV3-2) with TRBJ1-6; D gene ambiguous. Trimming left V 7 bases short and J 7 bases short, with 14 bases between. The CDR3 is 14 amino acids. Germline values: CDR1 LGHDT, CDR2 YNNKEL (reference sequence). As DNA, the CDR3 is TGTGCCAGCACCTCCTTAGGACGCAATTCACCCCTCCACTTT. It translates to CASTSLGRNSPLHF.

V is TRBV6-2 or TRBV6-3 and J is TRBJ2-7; the D is unclear. The germline V gene encodes CDR1 MNHEY and CDR2 SVGEGT. V shed 2 bases and J shed 1 base, with 12 bases lying between them. This CDR3 spans 15 amino acids. The CDR3 bases are TGTGCCAGCAGTTACAGTACTCCGGGTTCCTACGAGCAGTACGTC. It codes for CASSYSTPGSYEQYV.

The chain links TRBV12-5 to TRBJ1-1; D gene uncertain. CDR3 size: 13 residues. Germline V gene data show CDR1 as LGHNT and CDR2 as FRNRAP. V dropped 0 bases and J dropped 3 bases, with 5 bases sitting between them. CDR3 sequence reads: CASGLVLDTEAFF. The CDR3 DNA follows: TGTGCTAGTGGTTTGGTACTAGACACTGAAGCTTTCTTT.

This clone was observed a few times. The gene calls are TRBV11-2 and TRBJ1-2, with D perhaps TRBD1 (6 bases). The V end lost 2 bases, the J end lost 7 bases, and 20 bases lay between the germline ends. Germline V gene data show CDR1 as SGHAT and CDR2 as FQNNGV. The CDR3 is 16 amino acids. The CDR3 sequence is CASSLSGSTGLLGYTF. The CDR3 bases are TGTGCCAGCAGCTTATCCGGCTCGACAGGACTCCTTGGCTACACCTTC.

The chain recombines TRBV10-2 with TRBJ1-1, with D possibly TRBD1 on 6 matching bases. The V end lost 6 bases, the J end lost 1 base, and 18 bases lay between the germline ends. There are 16 residues in the CDR3. The germline CDR1 and CDR2 sequences are WSHSY and SAAADI. CDR3 sequence (DNA): TGCGCCAGCAGAGTAGGGGGGGCGGGTAGGAACACTGAAGCTTTCTTT. Translated: CASRVGGAGRNTEAFF.

This chain uses TRBV3-1 (or the pseudogene TRBV3-2) with TRBJ2-2, with TRBD1 as a possible D gene (6 bases). The CDR3 is 13 residues long. In germline, CDR1 is LGHDT, CDR2 YNNKEL (reference sequence). V was pared by 4 bases and J by 6 bases, with 9 bases between. The CDR3 loop reads CASSLQGAGELFF. The CDR3 DNA reads as TGTGCCAGCAGCCTACAGGGCGCCGGGGAGCTGTTTTTT.

CDR3 nucleotide sequence: TGCGCCAGCAGCACGGACAGGGGAGGTACCGGGGAGCTGTTTTTT. Amino acids: CASSTDRGGTGELFF. The V and J genes are TRBV5-1 and TRBJ2-2, with 9 bases fitting TRBD1. This CDR3 is built from 15 residues. Germline V gives CDR1 SGHRS, CDR2 YFSETQ. V gave up 4 bases and J gave up 5 bases; unmatched junction bases: 6.

This chain connects TRBV6-2 or TRBV6-3 to TRBJ2-3; 7 bases are shared with TRBD2. V was clipped by 4 bases and J by 11 bases; unmatched bases: 6. The CDR3 runs 12 residues. Germline values: CDR1 MNHEY, CDR2 SVGEGT. This CDR3 reads CASSWGGFMQYF. CDR3 in DNA: TGTGCCAGCAGTTGGGGAGGGTTTATGCAGTATTTT.

With respect to this clone: Different DNA sequences within this sample yield the same CDR3. The chain has TRBV24-1 and TRBJ2-5; possibly TRBD1 or TRBD2 for D (5 bases each). In germline, CDR1 is KGHDR, CDR2 SFDVKD. The CDR3 extends over 15 amino acids. Trimming cost V 3 bases and J 1 base, with 11 bases left between them. CDR3 residues: CATSDPGQAQETQYF. The CDR3 region has the DNA TGTGCCACCAGTGATCCGGGGCAGGCCCAAGAGACCCAGTACTTC.

The rearrangement uses TRBV18 and TRBJ2-7; D unresolved. The germline V and J ends were trimmed by 1 base and 6 bases, with 10 bases remaining between them. Germline V gives CDR1 KGHSH, CDR2 LQKENI. The CDR3 is made up of 13 amino acids. This chain's CDR3 is CASSPLTGGEQYV. CDR3 nucleotides: TGTGCCAGCTCACCACTGACCGGTGGCGAGCAGTACGTC.

This rearrangement joins TRBV6-2 or TRBV6-3 to TRBJ1-1, with D unresolved. Germline V lookup: CDR1 MNHEY, CDR2 SVGEGT. There are 14 residues in the CDR3. The V gene lost 2 bases and the J gene lost 0 bases, with 7 bases spanning the gap. The CDR3 protein is CASSYDGLNTEAFF. CDR3 nucleotides: TGTGCCAGCAGTTACGACGGCCTGAACACTGAAGCTTTCTTT.

The chain recombines TRBV6-5 with TRBJ2-1; no definite D call. This CDR3 is built from 11 residues. Trimming took off 9 bases at V and 9 bases at J, with 12 bases between the two ends. Germline lookup yields CDR1 MNHEY and CDR2 SVGAGI. DNA of the CDR3: TGTGCCAGTCTTGGTCACGGTGAGCAGTTCTTC. Protein product: CASLGHGEQFF.

The chain couples TRBV7-3 to TRBJ2-6; 9 bases agree with TRBD1. V was pared by 4 bases and J by 2 bases, with 12 bases of the junction left unmatched. CDR3 size: 19 residues. Germline CDR1 is SGHTA and CDR2 is FQGTGA. The CDR3: CASSSKVGTGRTGANVLTF. CDR3 DNA: TGTGCCAGCAGCTCAAAGGTCGGGACAGGGAGGACTGGGGCCAACGTCCTGACTTTC.

J is TRBJ1-4 and V is TRBV5-1; 8 nucleotides agree with TRBD1. The junction had 8 bases not matched to a gene; V was cut back by 2 bases and J by 5 bases. The length of the CDR3 is 16 residues. The germline V gene encodes CDR1 SGHRS and CDR2 YFSETQ. Here the CDR3 DNA reads TGCGCCAGCAGCTTTGGCCAAACAGGGGGAAATGAAAAACTGTTTTTT. This encodes CASSFGQTGGNEKLFF.

The CDR3 spells CASSSQGGSGANVLTF. The CDR3 DNA is TGTGCCAGCAGCTCCCAGGGGGGGTCTGGGGCCAACGTCCTGACTTTC. This rearrangement joins TRBV7-8 to TRBJ2-6; D may correspond to TRBD1 or TRBD2 (7 bases each). Germline CDR1 reads SGHVS; CDR2 reads FQNEAQ. Deletions cut 4 bases from V and 1 base from J, with 11 bases between. The CDR3 contains 16 residues.

This chain links TRBV6-1 with TRBJ2-7, with 10 nucleotides matching TRBD1. The CDR3 sequence is 15 residues long. CDR1 is MNHNS, CDR2 SASEGT, per germline. Losses at the gene ends were 3 bases for V and 7 bases for J; bases not matched to a gene: 9. For the CDR3, the DNA is TGTGCCAGCAGTGAGTTGGGGACAGGGGTGTATGAGCAGTACTTC. It specifies CASSELGTGVYEQYF.

V and J are TRBV5-1 and TRBJ1-1; maybe TRBD1 (5 bases). V lost 2 bases and J 1 base, leaving 21 bases between the germline ends. The length of the CDR3 is 18 residues. Germline loops: CDR1 SGHRS, CDR2 YFSETQ. CDR3 loop: CASSLGPLYAGPNTEAFF. CDR3 sequence (DNA): TGCGCCAGCAGCTTAGGTCCTTTGTATGCGGGGCCGAACACTGAAGCTTTCTTT.

The chain combines TRBV6-5 with TRBJ2-7, with D possibly being TRBD1 or TRBD2 (5 bases each). Germline V CDR1 and CDR2: MNHEY, SVGAGI. V was pared by 0 bases and J by 6 bases, with 6 bases between. CDR3 length: 12 amino acids. CDR3 protein: CASSYSRGEQYF. DNA of the CDR3: TGTGCCAGCAGTTACTCGAGGGGCGAGCAGTACTTC.

In this sample, this clone turned up once. The chain has TRBV11-2 and TRBJ2-7; TRBD1 matches at 10 bases. V lost 6 bases to trimming and J lost 1 base; unmatched junction nucleotides: 3. The germline CDR1 and CDR2 sequences are SGHAT and FQNNGV. The CDR3 sequence is 14 residues long. DNA of the CDR3: TGTGCCAGCAGTTGGGACAGGGGTTCCTACGAGCAGTACTTC. As protein: CASSWDRGSYEQYF.